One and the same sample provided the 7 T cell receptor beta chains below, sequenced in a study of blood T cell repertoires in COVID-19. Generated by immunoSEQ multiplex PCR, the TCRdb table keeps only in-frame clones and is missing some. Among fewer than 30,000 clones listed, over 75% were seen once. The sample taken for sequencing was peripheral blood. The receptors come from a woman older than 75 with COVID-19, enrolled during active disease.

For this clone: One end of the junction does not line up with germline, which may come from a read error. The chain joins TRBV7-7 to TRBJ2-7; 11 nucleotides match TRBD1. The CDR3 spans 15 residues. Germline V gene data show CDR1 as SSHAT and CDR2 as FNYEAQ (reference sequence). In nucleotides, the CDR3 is TGTGCTAGCAGCGCGGGACAGGGGGGCTCCTACGAGCAGTACTTC. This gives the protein CASSAGQGGSYEQYF.

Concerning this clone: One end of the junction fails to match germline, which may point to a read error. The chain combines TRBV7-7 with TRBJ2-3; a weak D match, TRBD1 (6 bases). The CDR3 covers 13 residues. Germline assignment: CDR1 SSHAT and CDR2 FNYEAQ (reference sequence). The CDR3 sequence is CASSLQGTDTQYF. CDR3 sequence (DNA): TGTGCTAGCAGCTTGCAGGGGACAGATACGCAGTATTTT. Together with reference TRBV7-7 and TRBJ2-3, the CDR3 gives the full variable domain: GAGVSQSPRYKVTKRGQDVTLRCDPISSHATLYWYQQALGQGPEFLTYFNYEAQPDKSGLPSDRFSAERPEGSISTLTIQRTEQRDSAMYRCASSLQGTDTQYFGPGTRLTVL.

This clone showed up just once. The DNA for the CDR3 is TGTGCCAGCAGTTTTACAGGTTTCGGCAATGAGCAGTTCTTC. It specifies CASSFTGFGNEQFF. The chain has TRBV6-1 and TRBJ2-1, with a tentative D call TRBD1 (5 bases). Germline assignment: CDR1 MNHNS and CDR2 SASEGT. CDR3 length: 14 amino acids. Trimming took 5 bases from V and 6 from J, leaving 14 bases between them.

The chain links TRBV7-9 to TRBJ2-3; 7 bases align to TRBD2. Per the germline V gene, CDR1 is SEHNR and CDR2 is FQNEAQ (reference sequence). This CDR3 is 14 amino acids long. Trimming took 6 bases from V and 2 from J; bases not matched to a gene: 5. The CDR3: CASSWSGITDTQYF. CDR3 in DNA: TGTGCCAGCAGTTGGAGCGGGATCACAGATACGCAGTATTTT.

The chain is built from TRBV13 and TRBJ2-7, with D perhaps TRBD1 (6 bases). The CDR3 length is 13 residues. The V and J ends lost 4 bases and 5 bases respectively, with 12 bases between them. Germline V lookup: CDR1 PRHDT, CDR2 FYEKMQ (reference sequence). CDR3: CASSSLGTNEQYF. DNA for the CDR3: TGTGCCAGCAGCTCCCTCGGGACAAACGAGCAGTACTTC.

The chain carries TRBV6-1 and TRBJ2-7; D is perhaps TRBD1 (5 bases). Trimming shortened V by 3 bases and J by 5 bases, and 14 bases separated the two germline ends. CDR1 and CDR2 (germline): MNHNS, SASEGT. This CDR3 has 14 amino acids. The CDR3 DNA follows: TGTGCCAGCAGTGACAGGTCTAGGGGCCACGAGCAGTACTTC. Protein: CASSDRSRGHEQYF.

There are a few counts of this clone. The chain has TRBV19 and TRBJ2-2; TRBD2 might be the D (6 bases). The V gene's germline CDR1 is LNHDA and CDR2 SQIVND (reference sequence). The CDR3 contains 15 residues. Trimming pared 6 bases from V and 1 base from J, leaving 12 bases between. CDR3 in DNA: TGTGCCAGTAGGGAGGGTACGGGGAACACCGGGGAGCTGTTTTTT. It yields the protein CASREGTGNTGELFF. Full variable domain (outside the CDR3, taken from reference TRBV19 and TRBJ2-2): DGGITQSPKYLFRKEGQNVTLSCEQNLNHDAMYWYRQDPGQGLRLIYYSQIVNDFQKGDIAEGYSVSREKKESFPLTVTSAQKNPTAFYLCASREGTGNTGELFFGEGSRLTVL.